One sample yielded the 2 T cell receptor beta chains listed below, sequenced in a study of T cells in Graves' hyperthyroidism and ophthalmopathy. Amplified TCR beta CDR3 regions came from RNA transcripts. RT-PCR in the first round (using the HTBI primer set) targeted the TCR CDR3. TCRdb redid the calling of the multiplex PCR reads with MiXCR, one entry per CDR3 protein. The sample holds about 290,000 distinct CDR3 sequences, approximately 15% seen once. The material sequenced was blood. These receptors were obtained from a woman aged 60 to 75 with Graves' ophthalmopathy.

The chain uses TRBV20-1 and TRBJ2-7; 11 bases map to TRBD2. This CDR3 comprises 15 residues. Trimming at V came to 0 bases and at J to 2 bases, leaving 3 bases not matched to a gene. The germline V gene encodes CDR1 DFQATT and CDR2 SNEGSKA (reference sequence). The DNA of the CDR3 is TGCAGTGCTAGAGATGAACTAGCGGGGGCCTACGAGCAGTACTTC. Amino acid sequence: CSARDELAGAYEQYF.

This clonotype was observed at least ten times. The CDR3 DNA follows: TGTGCCAGCAGTGAATTGGGGATGAGGGTGCAGACCTACGAGCAGTACTTC. As protein: CASSELGMRVQTYEQYF. The V and J genes are TRBV25-1 and TRBJ2-7; D is possibly TRBD2 (5 bases). V lost 1 base, J lost 2 bases, and 18 bases lay in between. The CDR3 runs 17 residues. The germline V gene encodes CDR1 MGHDK and CDR2 SYGVNS.